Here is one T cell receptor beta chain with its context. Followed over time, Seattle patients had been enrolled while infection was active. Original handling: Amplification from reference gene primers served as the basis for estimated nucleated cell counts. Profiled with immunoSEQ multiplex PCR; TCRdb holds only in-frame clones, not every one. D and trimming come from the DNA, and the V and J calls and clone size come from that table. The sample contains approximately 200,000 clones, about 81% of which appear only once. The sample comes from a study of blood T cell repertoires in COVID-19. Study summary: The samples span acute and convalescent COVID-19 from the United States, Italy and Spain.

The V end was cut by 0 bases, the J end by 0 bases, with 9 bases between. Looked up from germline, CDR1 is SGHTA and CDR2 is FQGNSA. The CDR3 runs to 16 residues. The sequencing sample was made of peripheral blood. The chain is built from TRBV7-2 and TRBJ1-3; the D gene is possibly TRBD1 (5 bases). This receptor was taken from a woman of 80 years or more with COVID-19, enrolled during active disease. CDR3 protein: CASSLAGAHSGNTIYF. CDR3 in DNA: TGTGCCAGCAGCTTAGCAGGGGCCCACTCTGGAAACACCATATATTTT.